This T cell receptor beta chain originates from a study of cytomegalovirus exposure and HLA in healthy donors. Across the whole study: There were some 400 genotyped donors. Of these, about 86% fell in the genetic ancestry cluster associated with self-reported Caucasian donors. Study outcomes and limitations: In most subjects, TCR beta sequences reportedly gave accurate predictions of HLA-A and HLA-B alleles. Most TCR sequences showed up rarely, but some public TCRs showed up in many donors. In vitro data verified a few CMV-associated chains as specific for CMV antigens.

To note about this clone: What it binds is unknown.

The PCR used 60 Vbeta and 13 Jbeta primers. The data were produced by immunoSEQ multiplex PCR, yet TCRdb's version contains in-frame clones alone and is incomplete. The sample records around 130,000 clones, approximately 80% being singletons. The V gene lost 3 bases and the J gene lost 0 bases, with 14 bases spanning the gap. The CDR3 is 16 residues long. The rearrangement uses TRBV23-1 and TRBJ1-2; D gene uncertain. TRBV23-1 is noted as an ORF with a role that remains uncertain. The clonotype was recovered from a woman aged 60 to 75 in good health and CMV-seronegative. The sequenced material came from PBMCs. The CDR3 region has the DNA TGCGCCAGCAGTCACCGGAGCTGGACTCCTAACTATGGCTACACCTTC. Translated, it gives CASSHRSWTPNYGYTF.